The entry below describes one TCR beta chain. TCRbeta library construction was performed incorporating unique molecular identifiers. Each CDR3 protein gets one entry after TCRdb re-called the PCR reads with MiXCR. The sample has roughly 350,000 distinct CDR3 sequences, roughly 17% seen once. This specimen comes from a study of T-cell reconstitution after alpha-beta-depleted transplantation in children. This clonotype was sampled from a male patient aged 2 to 9 who had a stem cell transplant for acute lymphoblastic leukemia, so the T cells may come from the graft donor. The sequencing here drew on PBMCs, mostly from graft donor cells, taken 360 days after TCRalphabeta/CD19-depleted stem cell transplant.

CDR3 DNA: TGTGCCAGCAGTTACTCGTCCGTGACTAGCGGGAGGGTTTACGAGCAGTACTTC. Its translation is CASSYSSVTSGRVYEQYF. J is TRBJ2-7 and V is TRBV6-5; 14 positions match TRBD2. With 0 bases clipped from V and 4 bases from J, the junction kept 8 bases outside the gene matches. The CDR3 spans 18 residues. Germline lookup yields CDR1 MNHEY and CDR2 SVGAGI.